This T cell receptor beta chain was sequenced for a study of shared clonotypes between healthy human individuals. Broader study findings: Sampling covered blood only; tissue repertoires likely differ.

This CDR3 spans 14 amino acids. Germline values: CDR1 SGHAT, CDR2 FQNNGV. V shed 6 bases, J shed 2 bases, and the junction held 7 bases outside the gene matches. When replicate PCRs were run on sorted subsets, they used 200 ng DNA, tens of thousands of T cell genomes. Some clones are missing from TCRdb's copy, which holds only in-frame ones; the method was immunoSEQ multiplex PCR. The sample lists over 750,000 clones; about 96% were seen once. With respect to this clone: Its matching antigen is unknown.

Naive CD8 cells were CD45RO-negative, positively selected for CCR7, excluding terminally differentiated effector memory CD45RA+ cells. This sequence joins TRBV11-2 and TRBJ2-7; 7 nucleotides agree with TRBD2. The sequenced sample consisted of naive CD8+ T cells sorted from blood. This sequence originates from a man aged 25 to 40 in good health. CDR3 coding DNA: TGTGCCAGCAGGGGTTGGGAGGGAGCCTACGAGCAGTACTTC. It specifies CASRGWEGAYEQYF.